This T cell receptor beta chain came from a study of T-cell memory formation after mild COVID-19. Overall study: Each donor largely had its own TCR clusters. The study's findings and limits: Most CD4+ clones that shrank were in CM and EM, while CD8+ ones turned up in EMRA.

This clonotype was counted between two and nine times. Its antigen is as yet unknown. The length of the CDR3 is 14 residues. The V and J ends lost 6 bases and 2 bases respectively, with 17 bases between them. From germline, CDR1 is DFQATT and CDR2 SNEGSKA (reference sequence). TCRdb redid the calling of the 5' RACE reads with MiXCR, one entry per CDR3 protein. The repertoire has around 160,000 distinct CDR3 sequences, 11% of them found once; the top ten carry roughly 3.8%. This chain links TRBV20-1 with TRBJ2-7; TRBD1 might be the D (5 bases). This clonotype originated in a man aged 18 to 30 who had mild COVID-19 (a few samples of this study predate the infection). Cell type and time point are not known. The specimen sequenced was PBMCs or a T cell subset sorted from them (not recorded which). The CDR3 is CSARAPDGTYEQYV. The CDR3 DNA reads TGCAGTGCCAGGGCCCCGGACGGAACCTACGAGCAGTACGTC.